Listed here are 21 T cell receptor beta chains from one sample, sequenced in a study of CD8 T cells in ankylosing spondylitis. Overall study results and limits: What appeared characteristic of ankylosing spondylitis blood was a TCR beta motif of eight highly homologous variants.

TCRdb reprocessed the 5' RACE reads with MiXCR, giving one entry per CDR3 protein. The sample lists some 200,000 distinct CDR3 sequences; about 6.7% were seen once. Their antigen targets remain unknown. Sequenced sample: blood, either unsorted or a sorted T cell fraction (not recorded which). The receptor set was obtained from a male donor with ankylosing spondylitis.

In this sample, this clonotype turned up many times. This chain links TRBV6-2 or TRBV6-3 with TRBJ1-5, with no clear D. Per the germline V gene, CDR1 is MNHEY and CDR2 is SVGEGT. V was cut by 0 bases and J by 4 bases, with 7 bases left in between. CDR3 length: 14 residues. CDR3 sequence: CASSYSERNQPQHF. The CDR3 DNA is TGTGCCAGCAGTTACTCGGAGCGAAATCAGCCCCAGCATTTT.

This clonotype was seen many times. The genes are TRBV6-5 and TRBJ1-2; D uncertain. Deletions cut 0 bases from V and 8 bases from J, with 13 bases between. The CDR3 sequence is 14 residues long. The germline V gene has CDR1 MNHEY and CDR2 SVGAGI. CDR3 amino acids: CASSYSTPAGGYTF. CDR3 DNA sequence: TGTGCCAGCAGTTACTCGACCCCCGCGGGCGGCTACACCTTC.

CDR3 DNA sequence: TGTGCCAGCAGCTTAGGCCTAGAGGCGGCAGATGAGCAGTTCTTC. It codes for CASSLGLEAADEQFF. The chain links TRBV7-9 to TRBJ2-1; D not resolved. The CDR3 consists of 15 residues. The germline CDR1 and CDR2 sequences are SEHNR and FQNEAQ (reference sequence). The V gene lost 1 base and the J gene lost 8 bases, with 15 bases spanning the gap.

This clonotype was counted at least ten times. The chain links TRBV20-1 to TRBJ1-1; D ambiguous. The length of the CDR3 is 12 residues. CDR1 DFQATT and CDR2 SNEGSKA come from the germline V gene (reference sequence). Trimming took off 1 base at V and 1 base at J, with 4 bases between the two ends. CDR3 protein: CSARGPNTEAFF. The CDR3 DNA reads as TGCAGTGCTAGAGGCCCGAACACTGAAGCTTTCTTT.

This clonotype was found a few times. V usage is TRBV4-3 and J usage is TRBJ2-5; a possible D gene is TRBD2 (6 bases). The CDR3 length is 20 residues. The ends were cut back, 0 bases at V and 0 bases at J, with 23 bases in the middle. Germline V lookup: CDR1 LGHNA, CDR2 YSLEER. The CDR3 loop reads CASSQDRGPGRSAHQETQYF. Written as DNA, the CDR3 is TGCGCCAGCAGCCAAGATCGGGGACCAGGGAGGTCGGCCCACCAAGAGACCCAGTACTTC.

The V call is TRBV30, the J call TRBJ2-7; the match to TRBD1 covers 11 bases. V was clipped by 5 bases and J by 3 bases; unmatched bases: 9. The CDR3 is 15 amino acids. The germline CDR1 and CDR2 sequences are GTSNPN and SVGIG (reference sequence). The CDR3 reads CAWVPRDRGNYEQYF. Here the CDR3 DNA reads TGTGCCTGGGTACCGAGGGACAGGGGGAACTACGAGCAGTACTTC. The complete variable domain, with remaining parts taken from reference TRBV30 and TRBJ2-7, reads SQTIHQWPATLVQPVGSPLSLECTVEGTSNPNLYWYRQAAGRGLQLLFYSVGIGQISSEVPQNLSASRPQDRQFILSSKKLLLSDSGFYLCAWVPRDRGNYEQYFGPGTRLTVT.

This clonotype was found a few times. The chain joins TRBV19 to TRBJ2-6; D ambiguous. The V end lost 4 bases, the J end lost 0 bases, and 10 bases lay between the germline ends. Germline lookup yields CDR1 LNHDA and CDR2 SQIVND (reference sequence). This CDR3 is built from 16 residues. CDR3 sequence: CASSREVNSGANVLTF. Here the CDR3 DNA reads TGTGCCAGTAGTAGAGAGGTAAACTCTGGGGCCAACGTCCTGACTTTC.

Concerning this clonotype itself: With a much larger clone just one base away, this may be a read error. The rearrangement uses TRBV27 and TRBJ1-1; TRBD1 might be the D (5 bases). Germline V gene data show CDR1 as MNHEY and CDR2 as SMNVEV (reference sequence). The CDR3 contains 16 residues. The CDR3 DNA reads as TGTGCCAGCAGTTACTTCCCGGGACGGGCAAACACTGTAGCTTTCTTT. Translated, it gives CASSYFPGRANTVAFF.

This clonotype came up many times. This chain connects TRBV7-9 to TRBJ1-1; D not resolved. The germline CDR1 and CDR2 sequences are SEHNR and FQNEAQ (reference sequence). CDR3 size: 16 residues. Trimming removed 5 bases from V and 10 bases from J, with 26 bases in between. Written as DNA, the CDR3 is TGTGCCAGCAGCGGACCTAATGATCGACAAAGAGGTAGAGCTTTCTTT. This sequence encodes CASSGPNDRQRGRAFF.

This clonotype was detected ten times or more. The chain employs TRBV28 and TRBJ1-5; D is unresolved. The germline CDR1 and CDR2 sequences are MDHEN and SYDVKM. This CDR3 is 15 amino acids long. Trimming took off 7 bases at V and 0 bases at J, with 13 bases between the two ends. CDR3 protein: CASKLGVVSNQPQHF. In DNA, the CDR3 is TGTGCCAGCAAACTGGGAGTCGTTAGCAATCAGCCCCAGCATTTT.

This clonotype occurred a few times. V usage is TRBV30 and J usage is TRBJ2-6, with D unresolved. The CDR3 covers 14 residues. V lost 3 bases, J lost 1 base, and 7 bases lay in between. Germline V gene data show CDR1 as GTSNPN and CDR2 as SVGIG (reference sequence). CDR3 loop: CAWSGLSGANVLTF. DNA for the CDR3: TGTGCCTGGAGCGGGCTATCTGGGGCCAACGTCCTGACTTTC.

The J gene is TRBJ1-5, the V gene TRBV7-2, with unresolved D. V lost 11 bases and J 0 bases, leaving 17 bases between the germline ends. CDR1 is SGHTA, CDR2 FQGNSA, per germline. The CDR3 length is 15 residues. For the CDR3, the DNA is TGTGCCGAGAGGATAAGAAGAAATAGCAATCAGCCCCAGCATTTT. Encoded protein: CAERIRRNSNQPQHF. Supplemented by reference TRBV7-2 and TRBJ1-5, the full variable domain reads GAGVSQSPSNKVTEKGKDVELRCDPISGHTALYWYRQSLGQGLEFLIYFQGNSAPDKSGLPSDRFSAERTGGSVSTLTIQRTQQEDSAVYLCAERIRRNSNQPQHFGDGTRLSIL.

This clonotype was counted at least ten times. CDR3 nucleotide sequence: TGTGCCAGCAGCCAAGATCCCGCCTACGAGCAGTACTTC. Its translation is CASSQDPAYEQYF. V and J are TRBV3-1 and TRBJ2-7; no clear D gene. Trimming stripped 0 bases from V and 2 bases from J, with 5 bases between. CDR3 length equals 13 residues. The germline V gene has CDR1 LGHDT and CDR2 YNNKEL (reference sequence).

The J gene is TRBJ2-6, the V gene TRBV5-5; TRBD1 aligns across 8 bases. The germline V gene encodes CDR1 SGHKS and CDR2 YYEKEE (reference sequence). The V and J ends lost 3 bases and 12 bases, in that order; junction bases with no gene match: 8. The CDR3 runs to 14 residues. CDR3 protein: CASSSDRGNSVLTF. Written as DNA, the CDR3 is TGTGCCAGCAGCTCCGACAGGGGTAACAGCGTCCTGACTTTC.

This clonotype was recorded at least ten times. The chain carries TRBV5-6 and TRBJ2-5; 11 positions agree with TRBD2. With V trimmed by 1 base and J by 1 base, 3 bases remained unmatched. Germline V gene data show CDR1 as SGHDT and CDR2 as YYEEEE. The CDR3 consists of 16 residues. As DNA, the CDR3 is TGTGCCAGCAGCTTGACTAGCGGGGGTCTCCAAGAGACCCAGTACTTC. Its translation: CASSLTSGGLQETQYF. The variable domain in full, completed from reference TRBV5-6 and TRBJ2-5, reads DAGVTQSPTHLIKTRGQQVTLRCSPKSGHDTVSWYQQALGQGPQFIFQYYEEEERQRGNFPDRFSGHQFPNYSSELNVNALLLGDSALYLCASSLTSGGLQETQYFGPGTRLLVL.

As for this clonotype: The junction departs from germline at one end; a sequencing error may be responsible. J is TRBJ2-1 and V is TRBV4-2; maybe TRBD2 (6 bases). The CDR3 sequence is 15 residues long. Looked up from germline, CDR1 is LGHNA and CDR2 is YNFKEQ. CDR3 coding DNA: TGTGCCATCAGCCCCGGGCGGGGTGGCCGTAGGAAGCAGTTCTTC. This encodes CAISPGRGGRRKQFF.

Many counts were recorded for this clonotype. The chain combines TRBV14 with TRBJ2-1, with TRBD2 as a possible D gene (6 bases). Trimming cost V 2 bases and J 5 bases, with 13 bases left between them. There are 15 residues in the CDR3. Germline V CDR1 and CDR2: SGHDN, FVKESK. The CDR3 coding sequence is TGTGCCAGCAGCCAACGGGGGTCGCTTCACAATGAGCAGTTCTTC. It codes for CASSQRGSLHNEQFF.

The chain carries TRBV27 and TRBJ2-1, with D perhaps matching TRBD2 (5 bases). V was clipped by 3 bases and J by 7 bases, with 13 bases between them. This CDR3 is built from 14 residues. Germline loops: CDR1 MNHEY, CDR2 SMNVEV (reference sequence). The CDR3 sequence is CASSFGLRRNEQFF. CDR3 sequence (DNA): TGTGCCAGCAGTTTTGGACTTCGACGAAATGAGCAGTTCTTC.

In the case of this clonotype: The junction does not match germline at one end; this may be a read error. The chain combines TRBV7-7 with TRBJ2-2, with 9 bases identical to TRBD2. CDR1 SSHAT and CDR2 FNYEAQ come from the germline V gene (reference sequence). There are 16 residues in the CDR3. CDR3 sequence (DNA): TGTGCTAGCAGCGCGTCTAGCGGGATCAACACCGGGGAGCTGTTTTTT. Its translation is CASSASSGINTGELFF.

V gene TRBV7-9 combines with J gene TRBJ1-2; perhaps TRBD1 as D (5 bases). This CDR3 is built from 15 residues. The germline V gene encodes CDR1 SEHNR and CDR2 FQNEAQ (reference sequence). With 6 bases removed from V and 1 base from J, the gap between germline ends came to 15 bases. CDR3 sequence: CASSGPGTGNYGYTF. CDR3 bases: TGTGCCAGCAGTGGCCCTGGGACGGGTAACTATGGCTACACCTTC.

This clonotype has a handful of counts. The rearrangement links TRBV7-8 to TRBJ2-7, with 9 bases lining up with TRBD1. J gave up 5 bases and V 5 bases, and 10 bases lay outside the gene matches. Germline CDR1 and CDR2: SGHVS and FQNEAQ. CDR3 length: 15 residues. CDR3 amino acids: CASSQQGTGMNEQYF. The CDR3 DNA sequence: TGTGCCAGCAGCCAGCAGGGGACAGGGATGAACGAGCAGTACTTC.